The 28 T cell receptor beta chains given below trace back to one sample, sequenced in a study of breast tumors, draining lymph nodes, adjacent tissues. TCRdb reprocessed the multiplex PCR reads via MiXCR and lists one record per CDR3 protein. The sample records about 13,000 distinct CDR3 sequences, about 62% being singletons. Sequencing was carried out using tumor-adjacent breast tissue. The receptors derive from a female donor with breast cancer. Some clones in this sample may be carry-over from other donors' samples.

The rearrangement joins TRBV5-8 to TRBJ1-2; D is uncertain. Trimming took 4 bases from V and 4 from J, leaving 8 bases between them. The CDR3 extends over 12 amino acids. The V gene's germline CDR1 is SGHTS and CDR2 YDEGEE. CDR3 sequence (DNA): TGTGCCAGCAGCCAGGAGTTCTATGGCTACACCTTC. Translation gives CASSQEFYGYTF.

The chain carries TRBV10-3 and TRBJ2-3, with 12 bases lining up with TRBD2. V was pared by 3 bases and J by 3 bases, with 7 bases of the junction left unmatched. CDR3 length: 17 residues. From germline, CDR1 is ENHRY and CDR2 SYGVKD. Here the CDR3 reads CAISESLAGGRTDTQYF. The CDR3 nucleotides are TGTGCCATCAGTGAAAGTCTAGCGGGAGGGAGGACAGATACGCAGTATTTT.

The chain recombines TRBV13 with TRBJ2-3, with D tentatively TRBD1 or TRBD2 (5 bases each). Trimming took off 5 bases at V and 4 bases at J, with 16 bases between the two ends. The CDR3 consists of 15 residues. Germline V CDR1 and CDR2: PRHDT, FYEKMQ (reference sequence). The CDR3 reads CASSGTPTKADTQYF. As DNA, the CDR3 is TGTGCCAGCAGCGGGACCCCAACTAAGGCAGATACGCAGTATTTT.

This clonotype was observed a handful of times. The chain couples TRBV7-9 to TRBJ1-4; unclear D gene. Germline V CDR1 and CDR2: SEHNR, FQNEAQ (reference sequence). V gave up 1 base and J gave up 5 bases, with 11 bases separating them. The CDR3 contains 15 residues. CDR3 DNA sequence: TGTGCCAGCAGCTTAGGATCCCGGACGAATGAAAAACTGTTTTTT. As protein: CASSLGSRTNEKLFF. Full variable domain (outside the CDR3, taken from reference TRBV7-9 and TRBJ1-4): DTGVSQNPRHKITKRGQNVTFRCDPISEHNRLYWYRQTLGQGPEFLTYFQNEAQLEKSRLLSDRFSAERPKGSFSTLEIQRTEQGDSAMYLCASSLGSRTNEKLFFGSGTQLSVL.

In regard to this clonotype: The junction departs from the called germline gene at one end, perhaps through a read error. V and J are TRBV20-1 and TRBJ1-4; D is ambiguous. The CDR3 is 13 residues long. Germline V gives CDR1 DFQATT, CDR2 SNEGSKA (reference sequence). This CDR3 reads CSAREVGRETLFF. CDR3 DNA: TGCAGTGCTAGAGAGGTGGGGAGGGAAACACTGTTTTTT.

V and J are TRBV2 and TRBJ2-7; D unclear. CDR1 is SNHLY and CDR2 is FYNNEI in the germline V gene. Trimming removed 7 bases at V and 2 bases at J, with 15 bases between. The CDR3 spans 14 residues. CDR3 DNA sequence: TGTGCCAGCAAAGGAGACCAAACAACCTACGAGCAGTACTTC. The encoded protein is CASKGDQTTYEQYF.

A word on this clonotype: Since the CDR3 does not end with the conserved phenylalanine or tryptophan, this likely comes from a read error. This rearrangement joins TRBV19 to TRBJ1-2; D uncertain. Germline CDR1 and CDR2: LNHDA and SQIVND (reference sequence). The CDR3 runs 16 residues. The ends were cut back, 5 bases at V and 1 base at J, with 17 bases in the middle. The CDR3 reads CASSPYTPGSNYGYTS. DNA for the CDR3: TGTGCCAGTAGTCCCTACACCCCCGGCAGTAACTATGGCTACACCTCC.

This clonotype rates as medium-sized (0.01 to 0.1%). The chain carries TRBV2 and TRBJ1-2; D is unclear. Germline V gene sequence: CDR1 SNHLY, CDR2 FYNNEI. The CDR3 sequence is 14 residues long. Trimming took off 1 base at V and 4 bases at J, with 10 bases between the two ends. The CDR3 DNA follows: TGTGCCAGCAGTGAAGGGGGAGGTAGCTATGGCTACACCTTC. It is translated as CASSEGGGSYGYTF.

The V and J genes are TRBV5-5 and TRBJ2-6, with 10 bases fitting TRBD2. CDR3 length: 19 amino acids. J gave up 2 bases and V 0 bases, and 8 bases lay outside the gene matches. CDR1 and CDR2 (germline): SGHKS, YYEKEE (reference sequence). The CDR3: CASSLDNDLAGAGANVLTF. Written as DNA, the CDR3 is TGTGCCAGCAGCTTGGATAATGACCTAGCGGGAGCTGGGGCCAACGTCCTGACTTTC.

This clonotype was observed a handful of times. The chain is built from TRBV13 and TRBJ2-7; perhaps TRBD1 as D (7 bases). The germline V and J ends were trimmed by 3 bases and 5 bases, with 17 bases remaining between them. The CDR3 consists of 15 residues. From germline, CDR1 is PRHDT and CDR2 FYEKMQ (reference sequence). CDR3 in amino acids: CASSLRAGGRNEQYF. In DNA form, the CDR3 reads TGTGCCAGCAGCTTGAGGGCAGGGGGGAGGAACGAGCAGTACTTC.

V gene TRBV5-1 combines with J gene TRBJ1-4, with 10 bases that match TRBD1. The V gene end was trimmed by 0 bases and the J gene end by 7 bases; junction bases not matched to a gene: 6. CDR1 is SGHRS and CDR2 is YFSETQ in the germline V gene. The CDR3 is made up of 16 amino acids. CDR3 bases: TGCGCCAGCAGCTTGGTCGGGACAGGGGATCGTGAAAAACTGTTTTTT. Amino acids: CASSLVGTGDREKLFF. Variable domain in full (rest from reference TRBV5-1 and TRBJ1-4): KAGVTQTPRYLIKTRGQQVTLSCSPISGHRSVSWYQQTPGQGLQFLFEYFSETQRNKGNFPGRFSGRQFSNSRSEMNVSTLELGDSALYLCASSLVGTGDREKLFFGSGTQLSVL.

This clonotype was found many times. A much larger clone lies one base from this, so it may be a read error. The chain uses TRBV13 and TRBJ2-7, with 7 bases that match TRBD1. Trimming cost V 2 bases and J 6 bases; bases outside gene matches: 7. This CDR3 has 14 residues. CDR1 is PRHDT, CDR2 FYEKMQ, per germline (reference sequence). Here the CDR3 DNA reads TGTGCCAGCAGCTTACGGCAGGGGGTCGGCGAGCAGTACTTC. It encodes CASSLRQGVGEQYF. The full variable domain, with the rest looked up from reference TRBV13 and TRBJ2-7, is AAGVIQSPRHLIKEKRETATLKCYPIPRHDTVYWYQQGPGQDPQFLISFYEKMQSDKGSIPDRFSAQQFSDYHSELNMSSLELGDSALYFCASSLRQGVGEQYFGPGTRLTVT.

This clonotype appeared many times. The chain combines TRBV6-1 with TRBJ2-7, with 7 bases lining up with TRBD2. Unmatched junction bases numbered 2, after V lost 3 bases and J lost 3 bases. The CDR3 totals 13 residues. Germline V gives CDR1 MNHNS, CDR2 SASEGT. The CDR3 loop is CASSDAGDYEQYF. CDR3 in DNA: TGTGCCAGCAGTGATGCGGGGGACTACGAGCAGTACTTC.

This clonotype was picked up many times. Written as DNA, the CDR3 is TGCGCCAGCAGCTTGGCAGGACACACTGAAGCTTTCTTT. As protein: CASSLAGHTEAFF. The rearrangement joins TRBV5-1 to TRBJ1-1; no firm D call. This CDR3 spans 13 amino acids. V gave up 0 bases and J gave up 3 bases, with 6 bases separating them. Germline V gene data show CDR1 as SGHRS and CDR2 as YFSETQ.

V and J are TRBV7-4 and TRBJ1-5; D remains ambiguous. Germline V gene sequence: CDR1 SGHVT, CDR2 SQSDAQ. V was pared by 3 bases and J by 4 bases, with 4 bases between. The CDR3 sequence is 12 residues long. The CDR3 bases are TGTGCCAGCAGCTTTTATAATCAGCCCCAGCATTTT. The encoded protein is CASSFYNQPQHF.

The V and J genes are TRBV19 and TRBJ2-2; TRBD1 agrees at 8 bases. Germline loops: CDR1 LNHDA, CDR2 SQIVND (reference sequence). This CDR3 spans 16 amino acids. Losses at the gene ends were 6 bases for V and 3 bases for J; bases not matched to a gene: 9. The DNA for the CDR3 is TGTGCCAGTAGCGTCCGGGACAGGAGATACACCGGGGAGCTGTTTTTT. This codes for CASSVRDRRYTGELFF.

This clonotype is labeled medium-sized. CDR3 region: CASSESSAGSGDEQFF. The CDR3 bases are TGCGCCAGCAGTGAGTCCTCAGCGGGAAGTGGGGATGAGCAGTTCTTC. This sequence joins TRBV10-2 and TRBJ2-1, with TRBD2 matching over 7 bases. Germline CDR1 is WSHSY and CDR2 is SAAADI. V lost 0 bases and J lost 8; bases outside the gene matches: 10. The CDR3 is made up of 16 amino acids.

CDR3 sequence (DNA): TGCGCCAGCAGCTTGGTGCGGGGGGGGACACTTCGCGTCGGGGATACGCAGTATTTT. It yields the protein CASSLVRGGTLRVGDTQYF. This chain connects TRBV5-1 to TRBJ2-3; 9 bases line up with TRBD2. Germline V CDR1 and CDR2: SGHRS, YFSETQ. The CDR3 extends over 19 amino acids. V was clipped by 0 bases and J by 6 bases; unmatched bases: 17.

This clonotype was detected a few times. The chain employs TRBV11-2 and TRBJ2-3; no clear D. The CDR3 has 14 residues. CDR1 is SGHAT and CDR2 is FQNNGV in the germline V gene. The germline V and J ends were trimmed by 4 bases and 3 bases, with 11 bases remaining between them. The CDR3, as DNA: TGTGCCAGCAGCTCCCTTAGGGCGACAGATACGCAGTATTTT. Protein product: CASSSLRATDTQYF.

The CDR3 nucleotides are TGTGCCAGCAGCTCAAAACAGGGGGCGGGTCAGCCCCAGCATTTT. It yields the protein CASSSKQGAGQPQHF. The V call is TRBV7-9, the J call TRBJ1-5; 9 bases are shared with TRBD1. V lost 4 bases, J lost 6 bases, and 7 bases stayed unmatched. Per the germline V gene, CDR1 is SEHNR and CDR2 is FQNEAQ (reference sequence). This CDR3 is built from 15 residues. The whole variable domain, filled in from reference TRBV7-9 and TRBJ1-5, reads DTGVSQNPRHKITKRGQNVTFRCDPISEHNRLYWYRQTLGQGPEFLTYFQNEAQLEKSRLLSDRFSAERPKGSFSTLEIQRTEQGDSAMYLCASSSKQGAGQPQHFGDGTRLSIL.

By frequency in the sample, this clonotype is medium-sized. The CDR3 is CATSRVGGQPQHF. For the CDR3, the DNA is TGTGCCACCAGCAGAGTGGGGGGTCAGCCCCAGCATTTT. V usage is TRBV15 and J usage is TRBJ1-5; a possible D gene is TRBD1 (5 bases). The CDR3 extends over 13 amino acids. CDR1 is LNHNV and CDR2 is YYDKDF in the germline V gene (reference sequence). V lost 1 base and J lost 6, with 7 bases in between.

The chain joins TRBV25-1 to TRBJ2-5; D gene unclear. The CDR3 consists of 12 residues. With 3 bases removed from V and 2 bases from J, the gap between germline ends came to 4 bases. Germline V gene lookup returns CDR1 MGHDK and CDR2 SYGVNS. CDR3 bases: TGTGCCAGCAGTGATGAACAAGAGACCCAGTACTTC. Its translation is CASSDEQETQYF.

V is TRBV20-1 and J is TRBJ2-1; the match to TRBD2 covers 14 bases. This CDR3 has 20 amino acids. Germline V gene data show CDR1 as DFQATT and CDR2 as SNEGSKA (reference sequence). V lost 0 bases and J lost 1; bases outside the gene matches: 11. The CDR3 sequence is CSARERPTSGRAMSYNEQFF. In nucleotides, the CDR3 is TGCAGTGCTAGAGAAAGACCGACTAGCGGGAGGGCCATGTCCTACAATGAGCAGTTCTTC.

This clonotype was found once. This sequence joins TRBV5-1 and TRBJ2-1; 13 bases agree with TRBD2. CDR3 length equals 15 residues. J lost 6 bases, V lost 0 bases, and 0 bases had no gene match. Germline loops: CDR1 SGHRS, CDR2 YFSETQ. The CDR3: CASSLGLAGGNEQFF. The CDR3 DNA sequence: TGCGCCAGCAGCTTGGGACTAGCGGGGGGCAATGAGCAGTTCTTC.

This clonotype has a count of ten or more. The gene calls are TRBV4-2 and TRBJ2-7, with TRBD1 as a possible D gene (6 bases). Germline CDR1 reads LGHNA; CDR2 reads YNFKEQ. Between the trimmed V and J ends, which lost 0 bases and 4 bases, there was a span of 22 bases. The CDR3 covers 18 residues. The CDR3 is CASSQEPQGWWYGYEQYF. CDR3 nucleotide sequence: TGTGCCAGCAGCCAAGAACCCCAGGGGTGGTGGTATGGGTACGAGCAGTACTTC.

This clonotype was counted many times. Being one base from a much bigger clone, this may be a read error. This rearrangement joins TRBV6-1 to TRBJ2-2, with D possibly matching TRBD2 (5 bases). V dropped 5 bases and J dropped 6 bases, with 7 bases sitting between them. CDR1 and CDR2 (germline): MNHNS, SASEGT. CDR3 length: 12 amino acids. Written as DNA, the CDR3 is TGTGCCAGCAGTCACGGGGCCGGGGAGCTGTTTTTT. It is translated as CASSHGAGELFF.

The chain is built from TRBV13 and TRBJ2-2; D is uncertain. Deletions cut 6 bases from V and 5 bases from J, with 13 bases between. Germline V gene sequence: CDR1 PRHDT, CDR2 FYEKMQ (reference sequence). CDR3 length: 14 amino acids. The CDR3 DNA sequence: TGTGCCAGCAGTTTCGGGTCCCTTACCGGGGAGCTGTTTTTT. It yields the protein CASSFGSLTGELFF.

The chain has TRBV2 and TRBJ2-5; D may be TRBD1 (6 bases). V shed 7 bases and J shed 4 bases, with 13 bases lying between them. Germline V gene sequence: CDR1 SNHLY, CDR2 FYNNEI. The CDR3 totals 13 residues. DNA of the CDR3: TGTGCCAGCAACCTGGACAGAGTAGAGACCCAGTACTTC. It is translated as CASNLDRVETQYF.